The entry that follows covers one T cell receptor beta chain sequence. What antigen it recognizes has not been identified. The input lacks base qualities; no much larger clone sits a single base away. The cohort consisted of more than 650 healthy bone marrow donors. All cohort members were sampled while nominally healthy, although unrecorded immune exposures were likely present. The donor tested CMV seropositive and was one of the 289 seropositive cohort members. Every donor gave a peripheral blood sample, and the peripheral blood mononuclear cells from that sample were used for TCR beta sequencing. Genomic DNA was extracted from the blood cell samples with the Qiagen DNeasy Blood Extraction Kit. The library was generated by the immunoSEQ multiplex PCR assay. The multiplex PCR relied on a mix of 60 forward primers for TCR Vbeta segments and 13 reverse primers for TCR Jbeta segments. The CDR3 region of rearranged TCR beta genes was amplified from genomic DNA with a multiplex PCR assay. On the Illumina HiSeq System, the amplified TCR beta libraries were sequenced as 87-base-pair reads. As for the authors' bioinformatics: Across the roughly 670 repertoires, a later analysis counted 75 million to 90 million unique TCR beta chains, around 11 million of which were shared by at least two donors. To remove PCR and sequencing errors, raw reads were error-corrected and collapsed into unique sequences using a nearest-neighbor algorithm that merged closely related sequences. To assign V, D and J gene segments, CDR3 sequences were aligned to IMGT reference sequences. Each retained sequence needed at least a six-nucleotide match to both a V gene segment and a J gene segment. Rearrangements were called productive when the CDR3 lacked stop codons and stayed in frame with V and J; all others were non-productive. CDR3 was defined according to IMGT convention as the region running from the second conserved V-encoded cysteine to the conserved J-encoded phenylalanine. In an earlier analysis of approximately 500 of the donors, sequences lacking an unambiguous match to a single V gene segment were excluded. In an earlier analysis of approximately 610 of the donors, V segments were called functional above 56.7% productive rearrangements and were called segregating when the between-donor standard deviation exceeded 5%. A statistical classification framework was developed to diagnose cytomegalovirus status using the catalog of TCR beta chain sequences. In a later analysis, TCR nucleotide sequences were compared against IMGT/GENE-DB human TR gene sequences so that V and J genes could be assigned. A later analysis assigned CDR3 sequences and most-parsimonious VDJ recombination scenarios with the TCRdist pipeline. A later analysis defined each TCR beta chain by its CDR3 amino acid sequence plus V-gene family, and excluded reads lacking a unique V-gene family. As a way to deal with suspected cross-contamination and a sequencing artifact, a later analysis dropped approximately 570 nucleotide sequences that were highly shared and had low generation probability. For each public chain, a later analysis derived a clonal expansion index from normalized ranks of inferred template counts within each repertoire. A later analysis computed generation probabilities with a VDJ recombination model fitted to out-of-frame rearrangements, and checked the results against IGoR. In a later analysis, hypergeometric tests were used to score TCR-TCR, TCR-HLA and TCR-CMV co-occurrence, with a repertoire-size bias correction applied to TCR pairs. False discovery rates were estimated in a later analysis by permuting HLA or CMV assignments 20 times. In a later analysis, co-occurring TCRs were grouped using DBSCAN, with TCRdist sequence similarity added in when clustering inside HLA-allele-positive subsets. Repertoires with fewer than 30,000 or more than 120,000 public chains, plus five repertoires with anomalous nucleotide sharing, were excluded from co-occurrence clustering. The table comes from immuneACCESS by way of TCRdb, which keeps in-frame sequences with V and J called. Part of the clones is missing from these tables; in studies checked, under half for an unresolved V gene and the rest for unknown reasons. V, J and clone size were drawn from that table, and D and trimming were deduced from the DNA. This sample is represented by some 110,000 clones; roughly 12% of them were singletons. Roughly 15% of the sample comes from the top ten.

The data originate from a study of cytomegalovirus exposure and HLA in healthy donors (TCRdb year 2017). At the level of the whole study: An earlier analysis of some 620 of the donors reported 250 to 350 Gb of sequence data and around 120 million unique TCR beta sequences obtained from about 200 million T cells. An early release that covered fewer than 800 HLA-typed donors contained approximately 300 gigabases of sequencing data and some 87 million unique TCR sequences. Of the 300 to 400 genotyped donors, approximately 83% fell in the genetic ancestry cluster associated with self-reported Caucasian donors. The study was designed to test whether signatures of past pathogen exposure could be identified by cataloging public T cell receptors. Using immunosequencing, the study profiled T cell repertoires from 500 to 800 subjects and related those repertoires to cytomegalovirus serostatus. Along with the roughly 670-subject first cohort, a separate validation cohort of over a hundred different subjects was used. The study combined high-throughput TCR immunosequencing, statistical association of individual TCRs with disease status, and machine learning to predict cytomegalovirus infection status. To study patterns of TCR occurrence, a later analysis re-analyzed previously published TCR beta repertoires from several hundred donors and added high-resolution HLA genotyping. The later analysis used no new phenotypic data to find candidate immune exposures, relying instead on TCR beta sequences and their occurrence across donors. In an earlier analysis of more than 550 of the donors, high-throughput TCR beta sequencing was used to judge whether each TCR beta V gene segment behaved as functional or pseudogenic. Donor age, sex, ethnicity and CMV serostatus were compiled together with the repertoire data. Genome-wide SNP genotypes for about 55% of the roughly 670 donors were used in a later genetic analysis, which treated that subset as a discovery cohort. Every discovery cohort repertoire had been produced on one sequencing platform. Class I and class II HLA loci were covered by the typing at four-digit resolution. Typing coverage differed by locus: A, B, C, DRB1 and DQB1 were typed in roughly 620-630 donors, DQA1 in 522, DPA1 in nearly 610, and DPB1 in around 440. Roughly five DR-DQ haplotypes were handled as single units for association and clustering, since linkage in the cohort was strong. Among about 390 genotyped donors of the cohort, an average of 235,054 unique TCR beta nucleotide sequences were sequenced per donor, around 20% of them non-productive. What the work shows at the level of the full study, not this receptor alone: A later analysis found that TCR association rates varied across HLA loci, with DRB1 alleles showing the most associated TCRs and HLA-C alleles the fewest. Linkage disequilibrium might explain the correlated functional status among segregating V segments, but an unknown experimental factor could not be ruled out. While some public TCRs were present in many individuals, most TCR sequences turned up only very rarely across donors. Immune exposure information for the cohort was limited to CMV serostatus. Cytomegalovirus status was reported to be diagnosed by the classifier with high specificity and sensitivity in both the original and validation cohorts. An earlier analysis of approximately 540 of the donors showed that most TCR beta V segments appeared in productive rearrangements either about 87% or about 30% of the time, which broadly matched IMGT annotations. The cohort was sequenced for TCR beta chains only, and without alpha or paired-chain data the features that could be detected were limited. In a later analysis, HLA-associated TCR beta chains were found to be more clonally expanded and to have lower generation probabilities than equally common non-associated chains. Presence/absence analyses assumed roughly uniform sequencing depth across donors, an assumption that may not hold. HLA typing was unavailable for some donors at each locus, so association tests used only the typed subset. When HLA alleles, especially DR and DQ, strongly co-occurred, attributing TCR associations to individual alleles was difficult. Several of the top co-occurrence clusters appeared to be linked to parvovirus B19, influenza, CMV and Epstein-Barr virus, according to a later analysis. A group of highly shared sequence variants was considered likely to be a technical artifact of the sequencing pipeline. Because counts were too low, more than 15 rarely observed V segments, including chromosome 9 orphons, were excluded from the earlier analysis of 587 of the donors. According to the authors, the approach could potentially be generalized to other disease states and immunological phenotypes. In a later analysis, 16,951 TCR beta sequences were associated with specific HLA alleles at a false discovery rate of 0.05. Some IMGT-functional V segments, including TRBV6-2 and TRBV6-3, could not be distinguished by the 87-base-pair reads and were therefore excluded. Most CMV-associated TCR beta chains appeared to be HLA-restricted in a later analysis, and the HLA associations seemed to be driven largely by CMV exposure. The study gave a list of over 150 TCR beta chains associated with cytomegalovirus. In vitro tests confirmed that a few of the cytomegalovirus-associated TCR beta chains recognize cytomegalovirus antigens. V-gene and J-gene trimming of TCR beta chains was associated with a missense DCLRE1C variant in a later genetic analysis, and the association was replicated in an independent cohort. A further reported finding was that TCR beta sequences accurately predicted the HLA-A and HLA-B alleles for most subjects in the first cohort. According to a later genetic analysis, donors in an Asian-associated ancestry cluster had fewer N-insertions in productive TCRs than the roughly 670-donor mean.

V is clipped by 1 base and J by 7 bases, and the sequence between their germline boundaries is 17 bases long. CDR1 and CDR2, looked up from the germline V gene, are SGDLS and YYNGEE. The CDR3 starts with the cysteine, ends with the phenylalanine, and has 15 residues. Only the CDR3 portion is preserved as DNA: 45 bases, with reading frame beginning at the first base. The specimen was PBMCs. The receptor chain draws on TRBV9 and TRBJ1-1; the D gene is perhaps TRBD1, on 5 matching bases. This clonotype was sampled from a man between 35 and 55 years old in good health and CMV-seropositive. The nucleotides are TGTGCCAGCAGCGTATACGGAGGGGCAGGGCGTGAAGCTTTCTTT. Translated, it reads CASSVYGGAGREAFF.